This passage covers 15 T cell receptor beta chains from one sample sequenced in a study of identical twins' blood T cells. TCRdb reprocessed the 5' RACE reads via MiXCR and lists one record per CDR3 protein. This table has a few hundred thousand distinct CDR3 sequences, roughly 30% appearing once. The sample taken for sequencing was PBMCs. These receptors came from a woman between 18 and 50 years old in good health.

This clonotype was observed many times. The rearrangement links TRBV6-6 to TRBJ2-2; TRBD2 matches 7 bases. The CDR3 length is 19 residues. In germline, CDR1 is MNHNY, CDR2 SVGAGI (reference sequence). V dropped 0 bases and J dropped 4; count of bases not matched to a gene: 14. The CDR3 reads CASSYSSGSSGIITGELFF. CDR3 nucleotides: TGTGCCAGCAGTTACTCCTCCGGGTCTAGCGGAATTATCACCGGGGAGCTGTTTTTT.

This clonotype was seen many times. Here the CDR3 DNA reads TGTGCCATCAGTGAGTCGGCTAGCGGACCCACCGGGGAGCTGTTTTTT. Protein product: CAISESASGPTGELFF. The V gene is TRBV10-3, the J gene TRBJ2-2; 7 bases line up with TRBD2. Trimming removed 0 bases from V and 4 bases from J; junction bases left unmatched: 5. The length of the CDR3 is 16 residues. Germline loops: CDR1 ENHRY, CDR2 SYGVKD.

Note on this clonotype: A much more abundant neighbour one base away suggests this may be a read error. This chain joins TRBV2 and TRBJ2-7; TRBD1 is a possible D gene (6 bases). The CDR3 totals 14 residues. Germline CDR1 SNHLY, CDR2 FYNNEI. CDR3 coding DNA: TGTACCAGCACCTCTGGACAGCTCTCCTACGAGCAGTACTTC. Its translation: CTSTSGQLSYEQYF.

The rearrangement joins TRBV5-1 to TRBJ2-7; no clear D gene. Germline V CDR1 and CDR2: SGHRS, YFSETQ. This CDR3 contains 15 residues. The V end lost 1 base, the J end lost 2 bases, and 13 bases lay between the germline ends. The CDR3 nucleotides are TGCGCCAGCAGCTTGTCTACGGGTTTCCCCTACGAGCAGTACTTC. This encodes CASSLSTGFPYEQYF.

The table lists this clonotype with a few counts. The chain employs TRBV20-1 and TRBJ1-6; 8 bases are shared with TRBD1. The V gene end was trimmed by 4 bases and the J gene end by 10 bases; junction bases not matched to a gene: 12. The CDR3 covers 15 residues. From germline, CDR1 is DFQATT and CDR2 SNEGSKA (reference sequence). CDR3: CSATRADRGGSPLHF. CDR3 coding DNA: TGCAGTGCTACGAGGGCCGACAGGGGTGGCTCACCCCTCCACTTT.

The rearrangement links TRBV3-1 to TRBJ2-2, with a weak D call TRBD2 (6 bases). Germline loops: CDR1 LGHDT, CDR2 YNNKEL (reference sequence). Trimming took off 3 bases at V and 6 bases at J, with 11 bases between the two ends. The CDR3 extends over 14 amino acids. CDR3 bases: TGTGCCAGCAGCCAGGACTATAGGGCCGGGGAGCTGTTTTTT. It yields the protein CASSQDYRAGELFF.

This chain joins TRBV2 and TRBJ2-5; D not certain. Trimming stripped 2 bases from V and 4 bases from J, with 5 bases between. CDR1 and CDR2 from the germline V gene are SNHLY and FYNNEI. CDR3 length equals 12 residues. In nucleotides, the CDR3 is TGTGCCAGCAGTGAACCCGGAGAGACCCAGTACTTC. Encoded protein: CASSEPGETQYF.

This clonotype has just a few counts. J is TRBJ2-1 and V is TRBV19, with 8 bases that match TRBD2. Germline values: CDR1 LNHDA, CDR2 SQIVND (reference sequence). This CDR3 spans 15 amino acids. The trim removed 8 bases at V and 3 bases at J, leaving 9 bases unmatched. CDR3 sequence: CASSTGTSDYNEQFF. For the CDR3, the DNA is TGTGCCAGTTCTACCGGGACTAGTGACTACAATGAGCAGTTCTTC.

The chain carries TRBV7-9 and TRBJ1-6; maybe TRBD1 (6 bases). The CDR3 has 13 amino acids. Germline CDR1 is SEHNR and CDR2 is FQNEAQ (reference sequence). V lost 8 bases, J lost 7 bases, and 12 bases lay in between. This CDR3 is CASGATGNSPLHF. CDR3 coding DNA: TGTGCCAGCGGCGCCACAGGGAATTCACCCCTCCACTTT.

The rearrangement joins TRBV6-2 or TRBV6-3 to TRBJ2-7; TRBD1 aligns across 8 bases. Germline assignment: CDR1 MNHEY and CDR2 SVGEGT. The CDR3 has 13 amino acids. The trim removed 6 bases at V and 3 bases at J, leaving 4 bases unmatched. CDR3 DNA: TGTGCCAGCAGCGGGACAGGTAGCTACGAGCAGTACTTC. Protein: CASSGTGSYEQYF.

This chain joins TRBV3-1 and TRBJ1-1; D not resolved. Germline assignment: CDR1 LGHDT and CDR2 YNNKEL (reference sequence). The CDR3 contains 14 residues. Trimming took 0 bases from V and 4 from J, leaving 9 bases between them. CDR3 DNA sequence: TGTGCCAGCAGCCAAGAACGCGGGGTCACTGAAGCTTTCTTT. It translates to CASSQERGVTEAFF.

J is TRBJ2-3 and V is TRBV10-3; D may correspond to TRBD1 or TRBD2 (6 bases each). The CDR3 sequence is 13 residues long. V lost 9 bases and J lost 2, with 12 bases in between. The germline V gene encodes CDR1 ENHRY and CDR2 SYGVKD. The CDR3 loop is CAITGAHTDTQYF. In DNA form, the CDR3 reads TGTGCCATTACGGGGGCCCACACAGATACGCAGTATTTT.

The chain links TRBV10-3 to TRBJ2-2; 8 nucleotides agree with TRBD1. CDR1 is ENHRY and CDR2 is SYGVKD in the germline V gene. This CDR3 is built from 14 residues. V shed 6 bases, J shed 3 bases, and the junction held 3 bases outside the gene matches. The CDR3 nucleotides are TGTGCCATCAGCCCGGGACAGGACACCGGGGAGCTGTTTTTT. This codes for CAISPGQDTGELFF.

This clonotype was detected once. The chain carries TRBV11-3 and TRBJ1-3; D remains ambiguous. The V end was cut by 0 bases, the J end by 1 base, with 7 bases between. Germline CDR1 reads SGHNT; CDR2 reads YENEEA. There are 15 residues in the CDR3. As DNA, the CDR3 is TGTGCCAGCAGCTTAGACGGGGTATCTGGAAACACCATATATTTT. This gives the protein CASSLDGVSGNTIYF. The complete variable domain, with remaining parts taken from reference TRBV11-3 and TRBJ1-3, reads EAGVVQSPRYKIIEKKQPVAFWCNPISGHNTLYWYLQNLGQGPELLIRYENEEAVDDSQLPKDRFSAERLKGVDSTLKIQPAELGDSAVYLCASSLDGVSGNTIYFGEGSWLTVV.

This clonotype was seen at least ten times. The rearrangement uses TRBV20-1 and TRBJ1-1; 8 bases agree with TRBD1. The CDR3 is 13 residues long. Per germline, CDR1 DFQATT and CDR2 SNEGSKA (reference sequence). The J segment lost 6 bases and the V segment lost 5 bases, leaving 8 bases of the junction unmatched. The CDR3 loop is CSAAGQGISEAFF. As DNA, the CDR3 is TGCAGTGCTGCCGGACAGGGAATCTCTGAAGCTTTCTTT.